These 24 T cell receptor beta chains were sequenced from one sample in a study of blood T cells in healthy people across ages. Together with a sample-barcoded 5' primer, a J-beta primer mix was included in a second PCR lasting about 7 to 11 cycles. TCRdb itself ran the 5' RACE reads through MiXCR, one entry per CDR3 protein. This sample has roughly 680,000 distinct CDR3 sequences, with 45% to 50% found just once. The sample consisted of blood. These receptors were collected from a woman aged 55-70 years in good health.

The chain joins TRBV9 to TRBJ1-1; D ambiguous. Trimming removed 0 bases from V and 4 bases from J, with 10 bases in between. The CDR3 has 14 residues. CDR1 is SGDLS, CDR2 YYNGEE, per germline. CDR3 in amino acids: CASSVVLGSTEAFF. The CDR3 coding sequence is TGTGCCAGCAGCGTAGTGCTCGGGAGCACTGAAGCTTTCTTT. Combining the CDR3 with reference TRBV9 and TRBJ1-1 gives the whole variable domain DSGVTQTPKHLITATGQRVTLRCSPRSGDLSVYWYQQSLDQGLQFLIQYYNGEERAKGNILERFSAQQFPDLHSELNLSSLELGDSALYFCASSVVLGSTEAFFGQGTRLTVV.

This chain joins TRBV28 and TRBJ2-5; TRBD2 matches 15 bases. With V trimmed by 3 bases and J by 11 bases, 7 bases remained unmatched. Per the germline V gene, CDR1 is MDHEN and CDR2 is SYDVKM. The CDR3 has 15 amino acids. The CDR3 sequence is CASSLGGLAGGEQYF. The CDR3 DNA reads TGTGCCAGCAGTTTGGGGGGACTAGCGGGAGGTGAGCAGTACTTC.

This clonotype came up a few times. This chain uses TRBV5-6 with TRBJ2-7, with 11 bases lining up with TRBD2. The J segment lost 2 bases and the V segment lost 3 bases, leaving 7 bases of the junction unmatched. The CDR3 has 16 amino acids. Germline loops: CDR1 SGHDT, CDR2 YYEEEE. CDR3: CASSWRLAGPPYEQYF. Here the CDR3 DNA reads TGTGCCAGCAGCTGGCGACTAGCGGGACCACCCTACGAGCAGTACTTC.

The genes are TRBV20-1 and TRBJ1-2, with 7 bases identical to TRBD1. CDR1 and CDR2 (germline): DFQATT, SNEGSKA (reference sequence). Unmatched junction bases numbered 7, after V lost 3 bases and J lost 3 bases. There are 14 residues in the CDR3. This CDR3 reads CSARLPDRDYGYTF. CDR3 bases: TGCAGTGCTAGGCTACCAGACAGGGACTATGGCTACACCTTC.

The CDR3 spells CASSRPIWETNNEQFF. The CDR3 DNA is TGCGCCAGCAGTCGCCCCATCTGGGAGACGAACAATGAGCAGTTCTTC. The rearrangement joins TRBV4-1 to TRBJ2-1; possible D gene TRBD2, 5 bases. The CDR3 is 16 amino acids. V was cut by 6 bases and J by 5 bases, with 20 bases left in between. The germline V gene encodes CDR1 MGHRA and CDR2 YSYEKL.

The chain is built from TRBV28 and TRBJ2-5, with D perhaps matching TRBD1 (5 bases). Germline V gene data show CDR1 as MDHEN and CDR2 as SYDVKM. Trimming shortened V by 4 bases and J by 7 bases, and 13 bases separated the two germline ends. CDR3 size: 13 residues. The CDR3 protein is CASSSGFSGTQYF. CDR3 sequence (DNA): TGTGCCAGCAGTTCAGGGTTTTCTGGGACCCAGTACTTC.

This clonotype was recorded at least ten times. V is TRBV4-2 and J is TRBJ1-4; maybe TRBD1 (5 bases). Trimming stripped 0 bases from V and 10 bases from J, with 15 bases between. CDR1 is LGHNA and CDR2 is YNFKEQ in the germline V gene. The CDR3 is 15 residues long. DNA of the CDR3: TGTGCCAGCAGCCAAGATAGGGCCGGGCAGGGAAAACTGTTTTTT. It specifies CASSQDRAGQGKLFF.

This clonotype showed up just a few times. This chain connects TRBV7-2 to TRBJ2-6; D gene uncertain. The germline V and J ends were trimmed by 3 bases and 3 bases, with 9 bases remaining between them. Germline values: CDR1 SGHTA, CDR2 FQGNSA. The length of the CDR3 is 15 residues. CDR3 region: CASSFETNGANVLTF. The CDR3 bases are TGTGCCAGCAGCTTTGAGACAAATGGGGCCAACGTCCTGACTTTC.

With respect to this clonotype: A read error may account for a junction end that differs from germline. The chain recombines TRBV10-3 with TRBJ2-1; TRBD1 agrees at 7 bases. Germline V gives CDR1 ENHRY, CDR2 SYGVKD. There are 14 residues in the CDR3. CDR3 in DNA: TGTGTCATCATTGGACAGGCCTCTCGGAATGAGCAGTTCTTC. This sequence encodes CVIIGQASRNEQFF.

This clonotype is a singleton in its sample. The chain couples TRBV6-5 to TRBJ2-7, with 8 bases fitting TRBD1. Germline CDR1 reads MNHEY; CDR2 reads SVGAGI. V trimming: 4 bases; J trimming: 2 bases; junction bases outside the gene matches: 7. This CDR3 spans 15 amino acids. CDR3 region: CASSSTGVPPYEQYF. The CDR3, as DNA: TGTGCCAGCAGTTCGACAGGGGTCCCCCCCTACGAGCAGTACTTC.

The chain uses TRBV11-2 and TRBJ2-2; TRBD1 agrees at 9 bases. Germline lookup yields CDR1 SGHAT and CDR2 FQNNGV. The CDR3 totals 16 residues. V shed 4 bases and J 6 bases; nucleotides not matched to a gene: 9. The CDR3 here is CASSSATGGGSGELFF. The CDR3 nucleotides are TGTGCCAGCAGCTCAGCTACAGGGGGCGGCTCCGGGGAGCTGTTTTTT.

This chain uses TRBV7-2 with TRBJ2-7; 9 positions match TRBD1. Germline trimming cut 3 bases from V and 12 bases from J; bases unmatched to any gene: 9. The germline V gene encodes CDR1 SGHTA and CDR2 FQGNSA. The CDR3 length is 13 residues. The CDR3 nucleotides are TGTGCCAGCAGCTTGGACGAGTGGGACAGGGTGTACTTC. Translating it yields CASSLDEWDRVYF.

The chain combines TRBV11-2 with TRBJ2-1; 8 nucleotides agree with TRBD2. CDR3 size: 15 residues. Trimming removed 5 bases from V and 6 bases from J; junction bases left unmatched: 9. The V gene's germline CDR1 is SGHAT and CDR2 FQNNGV. CDR3: CASSPKAGAPNEQFF. CDR3 coding DNA: TGTGCCAGCAGCCCCAAAGCGGGAGCGCCCAATGAGCAGTTCTTC.

This clonotype turned up a few times. The V and J genes are TRBV2 and TRBJ2-4, with a weak D call TRBD2 (5 bases). This CDR3 spans 13 amino acids. The germline gives CDR1 SNHLY, CDR2 FYNNEI. Trimming removed 6 bases at V and 13 bases at J, with 19 bases between. The DNA for the CDR3 is TGTGCCAGCAGGGATGCTTTCCCTAGGGAGCAGTACTTC. It yields the protein CASRDAFPREQYF. The full variable domain, its missing parts supplied by reference TRBV2 and TRBJ2-4, is EPEVTQTPSHQVTQMGQEVILRCVPISNHLYFYWYRQILGQKVEFLVSFYNNEISEKSEIFDDQFSVERPDGSNFTLKIRSTKLEDSAMYFCASRDAFPREQYFGAGTRLSVL.

The V call is TRBV7-2, the J call TRBJ1-2; D unclear. Germline CDR1 is SGHTA and CDR2 is FQGNSA. V lost 4 bases to trimming and J lost 8 bases, with 11 bases between them. The CDR3 loop spans 12 amino acids. The DNA for the CDR3 is TGTGCCAGCAGCTCGACACCACGGGGCTACACCTTC. It translates to CASSSTPRGYTF.

This clonotype turned up a few times. The chain has TRBV6-5 and TRBJ1-6; TRBD1 agrees at 8 bases. After removal of 6 bases from V and 7 bases from J, the junction contained 5 bases not matched to a gene. Germline V lookup: CDR1 MNHEY, CDR2 SVGAGI. This CDR3 has 14 amino acids. CDR3 sequence reads: CASRFDRGNSPLHF. For the CDR3, the DNA is TGTGCCAGCAGGTTCGACAGGGGAAATTCACCCCTCCACTTT.

The count of this clonotype is one. The CDR3 reads CSARGGGRAVGELFF. The CDR3 DNA sequence: TGCAGTGCTAGAGGTGGCGGGAGGGCGGTCGGGGAGCTGTTTTTT. The chain has TRBV20-1 and TRBJ2-2; TRBD2 aligns across 9 bases. Germline CDR1 DFQATT, CDR2 SNEGSKA (reference sequence). The CDR3 covers 15 residues. Trimming removed 1 base from V and 7 bases from J; junction bases left unmatched: 7.

The rearrangement links TRBV29-1 to TRBJ2-6; D not certain. In germline, CDR1 is SQVTM, CDR2 ANQGSEA. Trimming removed 7 bases from V and 0 bases from J, with 10 bases in between. This CDR3 contains 14 residues. The CDR3 nucleotides are TGCAGCGCGAAGGTAGACTCTGGGGCCAACGTCCTGACTTTC. Amino acids: CSAKVDSGANVLTF.

The chain has TRBV27 and TRBJ2-6, with D possibly matching TRBD1 (5 bases). CDR1 is MNHEY, CDR2 SMNVEV, per germline (reference sequence). The CDR3 covers 16 residues. The V and J ends lost 5 bases and 2 bases respectively, with 13 bases between them. This chain's CDR3 is CASSRTGPPGANVLTF. As DNA, the CDR3 is TGTGCCAGCAGTCGCACAGGCCCTCCTGGGGCCAACGTCCTGACTTTC.

This clonotype occurred a few times. This chain joins TRBV2 and TRBJ2-7, with 7 bases aligning to TRBD1. J lost 1 base, V lost 6 bases, and 9 bases had no gene match. This CDR3 comprises 15 residues. CDR1 SNHLY and CDR2 FYNNEI come from the germline V gene. The CDR3 nucleotides are TGTGCCAGCAGACCGTCCGGGACAGAGTCCTACGAGCAGTACTTC. This translates into CASRPSGTESYEQYF.

The genes are TRBV7-2 and TRBJ2-7; D tentatively reads TRBD1 or TRBD2 (5 bases each). V lost 1 base and J lost 2, with 12 bases in between. Germline assignment: CDR1 SGHTA and CDR2 FQGNSA. The CDR3 runs 15 residues. The CDR3 DNA sequence: TGTGCCAGCAGCTTAGGGGGGTCTCTAACCTACGAGCAGTACTTC. This encodes CASSLGGSLTYEQYF.

This sequence joins TRBV28 and TRBJ1-6; tentatively, D is TRBD1 (5 bases). V lost 6 bases to trimming and J lost 9 bases, with 15 bases between them. Germline V gene lookup returns CDR1 MDHEN and CDR2 SYDVKM. The CDR3 contains 14 residues. The CDR3 region is CASSRERGSSPLHF. The CDR3 DNA sequence: TGTGCCAGCAGCCGCGAGCGGGGGAGTTCACCCCTCCACTTT.

This clonotype turned up a few times. The J gene is TRBJ2-5, the V gene TRBV7-2; 10 bases align to TRBD2. J lost 3 bases, V lost 3 bases, and 7 bases had no gene match. The CDR3 covers 16 residues. Germline values: CDR1 SGHTA, CDR2 FQGNSA. The CDR3 loop reads CASSLGPSGSKETQYF. The CDR3 nucleotides read TGTGCCAGCAGCTTGGGACCTAGCGGGAGTAAAGAGACCCAGTACTTC.

A few counts support this clonotype. The CDR3 reads CASSLGQDINYGYTF. The CDR3 nucleotides read TGTGCCAGCTCACTGGGACAGGACATAAACTATGGCTACACCTTC. V is TRBV18 and J is TRBJ1-2, with 8 bases identical to TRBD1. CDR1 and CDR2 from the germline V gene are KGHSH and LQKENI. The CDR3 spans 15 residues. V was pared by 4 bases and J by 2 bases, with 6 bases of the junction left unmatched.